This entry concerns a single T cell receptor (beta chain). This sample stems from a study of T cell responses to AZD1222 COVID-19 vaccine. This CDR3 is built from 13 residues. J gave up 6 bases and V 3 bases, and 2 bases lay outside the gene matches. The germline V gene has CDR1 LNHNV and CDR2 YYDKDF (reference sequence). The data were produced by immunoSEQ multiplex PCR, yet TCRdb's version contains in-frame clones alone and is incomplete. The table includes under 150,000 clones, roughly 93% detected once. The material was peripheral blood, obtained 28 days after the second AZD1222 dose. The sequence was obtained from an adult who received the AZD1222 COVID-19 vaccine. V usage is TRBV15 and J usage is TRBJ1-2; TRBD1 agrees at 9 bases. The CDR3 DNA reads TGTGCCACCAGCAGGGGGACAGGGCATGGCTACACCTTC. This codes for CATSRGTGHGYTF.